Given below is one T cell receptor (beta chain) in context. Ipilimumab, 1 mg/kg, started 14 to 28 days after autologous transplant. Produced via immunoSEQ multiplex PCR; TCRdb's table is partial and in-frame only. The table includes more than 2,000 clones, 60% to 80% detected once. This sample is part of a study of ipilimumab plus nivolumab after autologous stem cell transplantation. The V gene's germline CDR1 is SNHLY and CDR2 FYNNEI. The V gene lost 9 bases and the J gene lost 6 bases, with 21 bases spanning the gap. CDR3 length: 14 amino acids. This TCR came from a male donor with multiple myeloma. The rearrangement uses TRBV2 and TRBJ2-7; the D gene could be TRBD1 or TRBD2 (5 bases each). This material consisted of PBMCs, taken in a trial of ipilimumab plus nivolumab as post-transplant consolidation. CDR3 nucleotide sequence: TGTGCCAGGGCGGGTATGGCAGGGAATTCCGAGCAGTACTTC. Residues: CARAGMAGNSEQYF.